This T cell receptor beta chain was found in a study of shared clonotypes between healthy human individuals. Study observations and caveats: The small donor group covered limited genetic and exposure diversity.

Concerning this clone itself: Its antigen remains unidentified.

The CDR3 consists of 14 residues. V was cut by 1 base and J by 6 bases, with 11 bases left in between. Looked up from germline, CDR1 is MDHEN and CDR2 is SYDVKM. Per the authors' pipeline: Filtering differed, since immunoSEQ gave only junction sequences and no quality scores. Profiling relied on immunoSEQ multiplex PCR, and the TCRdb table lists in-frame clones only, not all of them. That table is the source of V, J and clone size, and D and trimming were worked out from the DNA. The data show nearly 750,000 clones, approximately 72% seen once. A CD45RA+ naive subset and a CD45RA-negative memory subset were split from CD4+ cells.

This receptor was taken from a woman aged 25 to 39 in good health. The chain is built from TRBV28 and TRBJ2-3; D not resolved. The material sequenced was memory CD4+ T cells sorted from blood. Subset described: CD45RA-negative fraction. Written as DNA, the CDR3 is TGTGCCAGCAGTTTATTATCCGTTGGGGATACGCAGTATTTT. Its translation is CASSLLSVGDTQYF.